Each of the 17 T cell receptor beta chains below was sequenced from the same sample in a study of cytomegalovirus exposure and HLA in healthy donors (dated by TCRdb to the late 2010s). The library was produced with the immunoSEQ multiplex PCR assay. The multiplex PCR relied on a mix of 60 forward primers for TCR Vbeta segments and 13 reverse primers for TCR Jbeta segments. TCRdb carries this immuneACCESS record with in-frame sequences only. Its versions omit some clonotypes, under half of them owing to an unresolved V gene in the studies checked, with the rest unexplained. This sample has fewer than 85,000 clones in its table, and about 76% of those were observed once. The ten largest clonotypes hold around an eighth of the sample. Source material: PBMCs. The origin of the receptors is a male donor in good health and CMV-seropositive.

This chain connects TRBV28 to TRBJ1-3; tentative D call: TRBD1 (6 bases). Germline V lookup: CDR1 MDHEN, CDR2 SYDVKM. V lost 8 bases, J lost 4 bases, and 15 bases lay in between. The CDR3 covers 14 residues. This chain's CDR3 is CASGTPSGGNTIYF. In DNA form, the CDR3 reads TGTGCCAGCGGGACACCCTCCGGGGGAAACACCATATATTTT.

The chain couples TRBV30 to TRBJ2-1; 8 bases align to TRBD1. The length of the CDR3 is 16 residues. The J segment lost 7 bases and the V segment lost 3 bases, leaving 14 bases of the junction unmatched. Germline loops: CDR1 GTSNPN, CDR2 SVGIG (reference sequence). The CDR3 sequence: CAWRTRQGWVRNEQFF. DNA for the CDR3: TGTGCCTGGAGGACCCGACAGGGGTGGGTTAGGAATGAGCAGTTCTTC.

This sequence joins TRBV19 and TRBJ1-1, with D possibly TRBD1 on 6 matching bases. With 4 bases removed from V and 1 base from J, the gap between germline ends came to 13 bases. Germline-derived CDR1 and CDR2 are LNHDA and SQIVND (reference sequence). This CDR3 region has 15 residues. CDR3 DNA: TGTGCCAGTAGTAAAGTGACAGGAGGGAACACTGAAGCTTTCTTT. This gives the protein CASSKVTGGNTEAFF.

The rearrangement uses TRBV18 and TRBJ2-7; possible D gene TRBD1, 6 bases. The CDR3 length is 13 residues. V was trimmed by 3 bases and J by 5 bases, leaving 11 bases between them. CDR1 is KGHSH and CDR2 is LQKENI in the germline V gene. For the CDR3, the DNA is TGTGCCAGCTCACCCGGACAGACCGACGAGCAGTACTTC. This codes for CASSPGQTDEQYF. Variable domain in full (rest from reference TRBV18 and TRBJ2-7): NAGVMQNPRHLVRRRGQEARLRCSPMKGHSHVYWYRQLPEEGLKFMVYLQKENIIDESGMPKERFSAEFPKEGPSILRIQQVVRGDSAAYFCASSPGQTDEQYFGPGTRLTVT.

The CDR3 region has the DNA TGCGCCAGCAGCCAACAGAAAACCGGGACAGGGACGGATACGCAGTATTTT. As protein: CASSQQKTGTGTDTQYF. This chain connects TRBV4-1 to TRBJ2-3; 9 nucleotides match TRBD1. In germline, CDR1 is MGHRA, CDR2 YSYEKL. The CDR3 contains 17 residues. V trimming: 2 bases; J trimming: 6 bases; junction bases outside the gene matches: 12.

The V call is TRBV28, the J call TRBJ2-5; 9 positions match TRBD1. The CDR3 sequence is 16 residues long. J was trimmed by 3 bases and V by 6 bases; bases with no gene match: 11. Per the germline V gene, CDR1 is MDHEN and CDR2 is SYDVKM. In DNA, the CDR3 is TGTGCCAGCAGCCACTCCGGGACAGGGATTAAAGAGACCCAGTACTTC. Translated, it gives CASSHSGTGIKETQYF. The whole variable domain, filled in from reference TRBV28 and TRBJ2-5, reads DVKVTQSSRYLVKRTGEKVFLECVQDMDHENMFWYRQDPGLGLRLIYFSYDVKMKEKGDIPEGYSVSREKKERFSLILESASTNQTSMYLCASSHSGTGIKETQYFGPGTRLLVL.

The table lists this clone with a few counts. The genes are TRBV10-3 and TRBJ1-6, with D tentatively TRBD1 (6 bases). CDR3 length: 16 residues. Trimming left V 10 bases short and J 6 bases short, with 22 bases between. Per germline, CDR1 ENHRY and CDR2 SYGVKD. CDR3 nucleotide sequence: TGTGCCACCCGGTTTGGACAGAACCCCCCTAATTCACCCCTCCACTTT. Its protein is CATRFGQNPPNSPLHF.

In this sample, this clone turned up once. This chain connects TRBV7-9 to TRBJ2-6; no clear D. The CDR3 is 16 amino acids. V was trimmed by 4 bases and J by 0 bases, leaving 10 bases between them. CDR1 and CDR2 (germline): SEHNR, FQNEAQ (reference sequence). This CDR3 is CASSSPGGSGANVLTF. The CDR3 DNA reads as TGTGCCAGCAGCTCGCCGGGTGGCTCTGGGGCCAACGTCCTGACTTTC.

The chain is built from TRBV6-1 and TRBJ2-3; D possibly corresponds to TRBD1 (5 bases). Trimming pared 3 bases from V and 4 bases from J, leaving 11 bases between. Germline CDR1 and CDR2: MNHNS and SASEGT. This CDR3 has 14 amino acids. CDR3 in amino acids: CASSDYSGPDTQYF. CDR3 nucleotides: TGTGCCAGCAGTGACTACTCAGGGCCAGATACGCAGTATTTT.

The rearrangement links TRBV5-8 to TRBJ2-5; 10 nucleotides line up with TRBD2. Near its end, the DNA agrees better with TRBJ2-7, so the J call may be wrong. The germline gives CDR1 SGHTS, CDR2 YDEGEE. The CDR3 is made up of 16 amino acids. This CDR3 is CASSLPGLATNYEQYF. CDR3 DNA sequence: TGTGCCAGCAGCTTACCGGGACTAGCGACCAACTACGAGCAGTACTTC.

This clone was counted once. This chain connects TRBV6-5 to TRBJ2-1; TRBD2 matches 15 bases. CDR1 is MNHEY and CDR2 is SVGAGI in the germline V gene. The V gene end was trimmed by 5 bases and the J gene end by 14 bases; junction bases not matched to a gene: 10. The CDR3 consists of 15 residues. The CDR3 DNA reads as TGTGCCAGCAGTCCTGGACTAGCGGGGGGGCCGGGCGAGTTCTTC. As protein: CASSPGLAGGPGEFF.

This sequence joins TRBV5-1 and TRBJ2-3; 9 bases are shared with TRBD2. Germline assignment: CDR1 SGHRS and CDR2 YFSETQ. The CDR3 has 14 amino acids. V dropped 5 bases and J dropped 4; count of bases not matched to a gene: 5. The CDR3 is CASRAGGLADTQYF. CDR3 DNA sequence: TGCGCCAGCAGGGCGGGAGGGTTGGCAGATACGCAGTATTTT.

This sequence joins TRBV7-2 and TRBJ1-3; perhaps TRBD1 as D (6 bases). The CDR3 is made up of 19 amino acids. The V end was cut by 1 base, the J end by 3 bases, with 22 bases between. Looked up from germline, CDR1 is SGHTA and CDR2 is FQGNSA. In DNA, the CDR3 is TGTGCCAGCAGCTTAGACGGTGTCGGGGGGCAAGGACTTGGAAACACCATATATTTT. This encodes CASSLDGVGGQGLGNTIYF.

V usage is TRBV7-3 and J usage is TRBJ1-6, with TRBD1 identical over 12 bases. The CDR3 is made up of 14 amino acids. Germline lookup yields CDR1 SGHTA and CDR2 FQGTGA. With V trimmed by 8 bases and J by 15 bases, 11 bases remained unmatched. CDR3 in amino acids: CASSPGQGAGNLHF. CDR3 sequence (DNA): TGTGCCAGCTCACCGGGACAGGGGGCTGGGAACCTCCACTTT.

The genes are TRBV28 and TRBJ2-7, with 8 bases identical to TRBD1. In germline, CDR1 is MDHEN, CDR2 SYDVKM. The CDR3 is 15 amino acids. The V segment lost 7 bases and the J segment 2 bases; nucleotides outside the gene matches: 10. CDR3 protein: CASIFSGTGPYEQYF. CDR3 DNA: TGTGCCAGCATCTTTTCCGGGACAGGCCCCTACGAGCAGTACTTC.

The sample holds a few counts of this clone. J is TRBJ2-1 and V is TRBV18; 9 bases are a match to TRBD1. The length of the CDR3 is 16 residues. CDR1 KGHSH and CDR2 LQKENI come from the germline V gene. Trimming cost V 0 bases and J 6 bases; bases outside gene matches: 6. The CDR3 region has the DNA TGTGCCAGCTCACCACCAGGGACAGGGTCCGTCAATGAGCAGTTCTTC. It yields the protein CASSPPGTGSVNEQFF.

Regarding this clone: At one end, the junction sequence differs from germline, possibly due to a read error. DNA for the CDR3: TGTTCCAGCAGCTTGGGGAGGGGAGGACAAGAGACCCAGTACTTC. Amino acid sequence: CSSSLGRGGQETQYF. This sequence joins TRBV7-9 and TRBJ2-5; 7 positions match TRBD2. The germline gives CDR1 SEHNR, CDR2 FQNEAQ (reference sequence). The CDR3 sequence is 15 residues long.